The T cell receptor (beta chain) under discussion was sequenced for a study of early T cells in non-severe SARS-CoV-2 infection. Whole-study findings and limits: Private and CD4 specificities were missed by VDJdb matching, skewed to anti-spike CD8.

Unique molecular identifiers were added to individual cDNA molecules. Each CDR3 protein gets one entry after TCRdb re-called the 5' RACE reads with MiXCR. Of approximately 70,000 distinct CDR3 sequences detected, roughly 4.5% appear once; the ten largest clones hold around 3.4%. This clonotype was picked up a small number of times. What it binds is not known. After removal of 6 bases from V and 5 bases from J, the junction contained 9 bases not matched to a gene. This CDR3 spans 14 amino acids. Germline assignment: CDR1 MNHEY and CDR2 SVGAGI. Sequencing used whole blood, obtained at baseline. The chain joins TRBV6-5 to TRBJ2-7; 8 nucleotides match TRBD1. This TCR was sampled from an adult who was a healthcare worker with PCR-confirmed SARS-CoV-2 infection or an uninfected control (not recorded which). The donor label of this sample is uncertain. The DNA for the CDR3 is TGTGCCAGCAGGGGGACACAGGGGGGTCACGAGCAGTACTTC. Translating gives CASRGTQGGHEQYF.